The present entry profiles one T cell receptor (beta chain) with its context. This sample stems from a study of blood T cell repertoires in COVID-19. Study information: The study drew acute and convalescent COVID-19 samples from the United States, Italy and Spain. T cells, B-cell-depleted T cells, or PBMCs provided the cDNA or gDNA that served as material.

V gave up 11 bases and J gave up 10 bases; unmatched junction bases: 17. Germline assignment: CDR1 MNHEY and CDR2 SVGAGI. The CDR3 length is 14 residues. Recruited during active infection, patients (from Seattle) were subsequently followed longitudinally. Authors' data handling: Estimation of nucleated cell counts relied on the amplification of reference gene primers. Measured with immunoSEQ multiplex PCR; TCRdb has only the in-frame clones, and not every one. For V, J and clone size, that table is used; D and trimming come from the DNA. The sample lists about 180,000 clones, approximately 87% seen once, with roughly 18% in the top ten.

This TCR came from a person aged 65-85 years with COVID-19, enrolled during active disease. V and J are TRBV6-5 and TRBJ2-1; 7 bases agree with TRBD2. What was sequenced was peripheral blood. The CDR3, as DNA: TGTGCCGGGGCCCGGGACTACCTATCTTCGGAGCAGTTCTTC. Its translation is CAGARDYLSSEQFF.